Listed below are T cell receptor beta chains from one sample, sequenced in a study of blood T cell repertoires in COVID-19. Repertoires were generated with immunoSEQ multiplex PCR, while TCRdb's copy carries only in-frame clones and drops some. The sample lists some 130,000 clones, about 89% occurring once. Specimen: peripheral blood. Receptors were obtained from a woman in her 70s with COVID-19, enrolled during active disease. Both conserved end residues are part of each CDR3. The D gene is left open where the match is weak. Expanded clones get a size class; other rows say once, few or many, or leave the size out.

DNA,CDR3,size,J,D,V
TGTGCCAGCAGTGTCGGTCAGCCCCAGCATTTT,CASSVGQPQHF,.,TRBJ1-5,.,TRBV6-4
TGTGTAGTGTTTAAAAGCACCGGGGAGCTGTTTTTT,CVVFKSTGELFF,.,TRBJ2-2,.,TRBV28
TGTGCCAGCTCAGTCACCGGGACAGGGGGCGAAGAAGCGTCTGGCTACACCTTC,CASSVTGTGGEEASGYTF,.,TRBJ1-2,TRBD1,TRBV18
TGTGCCTGGTCGGGGGGGGAGTATCAGCCCCAGCATTTT,CAWSGGEYQPQHF,.,TRBJ1-5,.,TRBV30
TGTGCCAGCAGCACTAGACAGGGAAGAGAAACCCAGTACTTC,CASSTRQGRETQYF,.,TRBJ2-5,TRBD1,TRBV28
TGTGCCAGCAGTGATATACAGGGAGACTATGGCTACACCTTC,CASSDIQGDYGYTF,.,TRBJ1-2,.,TRBV6-1
TGTGCCAGCAGTCTTGGACAGGAGAGCTCCTACGAGCAGTACTTC,CASSLGQESSYEQYF,.,TRBJ2-7,TRBD1,TRBV5-5
TGTGCCAGCAGCGGACAGGGTCGCGTGGAGCAGTACTTC,CASSGQGRVEQYF,.,TRBJ2-7,TRBD1,TRBV14
TGTGCCAGCAGTCCCCGGGTACTAGAATCGGAGACCCAGTACTTC,CASSPRVLESETQYF,.,TRBJ2-5,.,TRBV6-6
TGCGCCAGCAGCTTGGCGGCTAGCGGGGGGGCCAAAGAGACCCAGTACTTC,CASSLAASGGAKETQYF,.,TRBJ2-5,TRBD2,TRBV5-1
TGTGCCAGCAGCTTATTGGGCAGCTATAACTATGGCTACACCTTC,CASSLLGSYNYGYTF,.,TRBJ1-2,.,TRBV7-8
TGTGCCAGCAGGGCGGCAGGGTACGCTGAAAAACTGTTTTTT,CASRAAGYAEKLFF,.,TRBJ1-4,.,TRBV2
TGCGCCAGCAGCCAAGGTGGCAGGGGCGTATACAGCAATCAGCCCCAGCATTTT,CASSQGGRGVYSNQPQHF,.,TRBJ1-5,.,TRBV4-1
TGTGCCAGCAGCCCGCAATGGGGAGGTAACTATGGCTACACCTTC,CASSPQWGGNYGYTF,.,TRBJ1-2,.,TRBV7-2
TGTGCCAGCAGACCTTCGGACAGCCTCTATGGCTACACCTTC,CASRPSDSLYGYTF,.,TRBJ1-2,.,TRBV6-2/TRBV6-3
TGTGCCAGTAGTATGGTTATCGGTCAGCCCCAGCATTTT,CASSMVIGQPQHF,.,TRBJ1-5,.,TRBV19
TGTGCCAGCAGTTTATCTTGGGGGGGAAACAATGAGCAGTTCTTC,CASSLSWGGNNEQFF,.,TRBJ2-1,TRBD2,TRBV27
TGTGCCAGCAGTTACTCAGCCGGGGGGGCAGCCGGGGAGCTGTTTTTT,CASSYSAGGAAGELFF,.,TRBJ2-2,TRBD2,TRBV6-5
TGTGCCAGCAGCTTAGGAGGTAGCACAGATACGCAGTATTTT,CASSLGGSTDTQYF,.,TRBJ2-3,.,TRBV11-2
TGTGCCAGCAGCTTAGAAAAGTCCAGTGAGCAGTTCTTC,CASSLEKSSEQFF,once,TRBJ2-1,.,TRBV11-3
TGTGCCAGCAGCCCAACGGAGTTTAGGATCTCCTATAATTCACCCCTCCACTTT,CASSPTEFRISYNSPLHF,few,TRBJ1-6,.,TRBV13
TGTGCCAGCAGCTTAGGGTCAGATCAGCCCCAGCATTTT,CASSLGSDQPQHF,.,TRBJ1-5,.,TRBV7-8
TGTGCCAGCAGCCGAGGGGGAGGAAACACCATATATTTT,CASSRGGGNTIYF,.,TRBJ1-3,.,TRBV27
TGCGCCAGCAGCTTGGGACTCGCCTACAATGAGCAGTTCTTC,CASSLGLAYNEQFF,.,TRBJ2-1,.,TRBV5-1
TGTGCCATCAGTGGGGCTAGCGGGGTTTCCTACAATGAGCAGTTCTTC,CAISGASGVSYNEQFF,.,TRBJ2-1,TRBD2,TRBV10-3
TGTGCCAGCAGCCAAGAGTTGGCGGAGCACACTGAAGCTTTCTTT,CASSQELAEHTEAFF,.,TRBJ1-1,.,TRBV14
TGTGCCAGCAGCCGGGGCTCTCAGACAGGGTCGGGCAATTCACCCCTCCACTTT,CASSRGSQTGSGNSPLHF,.,TRBJ1-6,TRBD1,TRBV3-1/TRBV3-2
TGTGCCAGCATAGGACACCAGGCCGGCGAGCAGTACTTC,CASIGHQAGEQYF,.,TRBJ2-7,.,TRBV28
TGTGCCTGGAGTGTCCAGGAAGAACAGCCCCAGCATTTT,CAWSVQEEQPQHF,.,TRBJ1-5,.,TRBV30
TGTGCCAGCTCAAACAGGGGGCCTGGAAACACCATATATTTT,CASSNRGPGNTIYF,.,TRBJ1-3,TRBD1,TRBV18
TGTGCCTGGAGCGAACTGTCCCATCAGCCCCAGCATTTT,CAWSELSHQPQHF,.,TRBJ1-5,.,TRBV30
TGTGCCAGTAGCGCACAGGGTGGGTATGGCTACACCTTC,CASSAQGGYGYTF,.,TRBJ1-2,.,TRBV19
TGTGCCATCAGGCAGGACAACTCTGGAAACACCATATATTTT,CAIRQDNSGNTIYF,.,TRBJ1-3,.,TRBV10-3
TGTGCCAGCAGTGAAACTATTGTACAGGGGGCCTACAATGAGCAGTTCTTC,CASSETIVQGAYNEQFF,.,TRBJ2-1,TRBD1,TRBV6-1
TGTGCCAGCAGCTTTAGCACAGGGGCCAATTCACCCCTCCACTTT,CASSFSTGANSPLHF,.,TRBJ1-6,TRBD1,TRBV5-4
TGTGCCAGCTCACCACTTGGGACAGGGCAGGGCTCACCCCTCCACTTT,CASSPLGTGQGSPLHF,.,TRBJ1-6,TRBD1,TRBV18
TGTGCCAGCAAACGCCCACACAAACATGAAGCTTTCTTT,CASKRPHKHEAFF,few,TRBJ1-1,.,TRBV28
TGTGCCAGCAGCTTGGCAATTACAGGGAGCTATGGCTACACCTTC,CASSLAITGSYGYTF,few,TRBJ1-2,.,TRBV11-2
TGTGCCAGCAGTTTATCCGGGGGTTCCTACGAGCAGTACTTC,CASSLSGGSYEQYF,.,TRBJ2-7,.,TRBV27
TGTGCCAGCAGCCCTCGGACAGGGGGCTACACCTTC,CASSPRTGGYTF,.,TRBJ1-2,TRBD1,TRBV7-2